Following are 28 T cell receptor beta chains from one sample sequenced in a study of T cells in Graves' hyperthyroidism and ophthalmopathy. Researchers amplified the TCR beta CDR3 regions from RNA transcripts. TCR CDR3 regions were first amplified by RT-PCR with HTBI primers. A single record per CDR3 protein comes from TCRdb applying MiXCR to the multiplex PCR reads. The sample includes 200,000 to 250,000 distinct CDR3 sequences, around 18% of them seen just once. The sequenced material came from blood. The receptors were sampled from a middle-aged man with Graves' hyperthyroidism.

This clonotype was observed a handful of times. The gene calls are TRBV7-8 and TRBJ2-1; D not certain. The V gene's germline CDR1 is SGHVS and CDR2 FQNEAQ. V shed 1 base and J shed 0 bases, with 22 bases lying between them. This CDR3 comprises 20 residues. This CDR3 is CASSLVFGRASFSSYNEQFF. The CDR3 DNA reads TGTGCCAGCAGCTTAGTATTTGGCCGGGCCTCGTTTAGCTCCTACAATGAGCAGTTCTTC.

The count of this clonotype is one. This chain links TRBV7-6 with TRBJ2-7; 8 nucleotides match TRBD2. This CDR3 spans 16 amino acids. The germline CDR1 and CDR2 sequences are SGHVS and FNYEAQ. Trimming removed 5 bases from V and 6 bases from J; junction bases left unmatched: 15. CDR3 in amino acids: CASSGGLAQLMGEQYF. CDR3 in DNA: TGTGCCAGCAGCGGTGGACTAGCCCAATTGATGGGCGAGCAGTACTTC.

Turning to this clonotype: A much larger clonotype is one base distant, so this may be a read error. This sequence joins TRBV27 and TRBJ1-1; 9 nucleotides line up with TRBD1. Germline CDR1 and CDR2: MNHEY and SMNVEV (reference sequence). This CDR3 comprises 15 residues. The CDR3 is CASSSTGGPNTEVFF. The CDR3 DNA follows: TGTGCCAGCAGCTCGACAGGGGGACCGAACACTGAAGTTTTCTTT.

In its sample, this clonotype was seen many times. The chain couples TRBV7-2 to TRBJ2-3, with 13 bases fitting TRBD2. Per germline, CDR1 SGHTA and CDR2 FQGNSA. After removal of 7 bases from V and 3 bases from J, the junction contained 7 bases not matched to a gene. The CDR3 is made up of 16 amino acids. The CDR3 region is CASNQRLAGGTDTQYF. CDR3 DNA: TGTGCCAGCAACCAACGACTAGCGGGGGGTACAGATACGCAGTATTTT.

This clonotype appeared a single time. The DNA for the CDR3 is TGTGCCAGCAGCCAAGTTGGAGGTGGCAATGAGCAGTTCTTC. Protein: CASSQVGGGNEQFF. J is TRBJ2-1 and V is TRBV3-1, with a tentative D call TRBD2 (5 bases). The CDR3 loop spans 14 amino acids. The germline gives CDR1 LGHDT, CDR2 YNNKEL (reference sequence). V was clipped by 1 base and J by 6 bases, with 10 bases between them.

The gene calls are TRBV2 and TRBJ2-2; 9 bases fit TRBD1. Germline lookup yields CDR1 SNHLY and CDR2 FYNNEI. V was pared by 4 bases and J by 2 bases, with 5 bases of the junction left unmatched. CDR3 length: 16 amino acids. The DNA for the CDR3 is TGTGCCAGCAGTGGGACAGGGGACATAAACACCGGGGAGCTGTTTTTT. Translated: CASSGTGDINTGELFF.

This clonotype was found many times. The rearrangement uses TRBV20-1 and TRBJ1-1; 9 nucleotides match TRBD1. With 1 base clipped from V and 4 bases from J, the junction kept 4 bases outside the gene matches. The germline V gene encodes CDR1 DFQATT and CDR2 SNEGSKA (reference sequence). This CDR3 spans 14 amino acids. The CDR3 DNA reads as TGCAGTGCTAGAGGGGGACAGGGAATCACTGAAGCTTTCTTT. Amino acid sequence: CSARGGQGITEAFF.

At least ten counts were recorded for this clonotype. The junction departs from germline at one end; a sequencing error may be responsible. The chain joins TRBV7-7 to TRBJ2-5, with 8 bases identical to TRBD1. The CDR3 sequence is 15 residues long. Germline loops: CDR1 SSHAT, CDR2 FNYEAQ (reference sequence). CDR3 in DNA: TGTGCTAGCAGCTCAGGACAGGGTGGCAGGGAGACCCAGTACTTC. Amino acid sequence: CASSSGQGGRETQYF.

This clonotype was counted between two and nine times. This may arise from a read error, as a much more abundant clone is one base away. The CDR3 is CASIPSTGRENTDTQYF. DNA for the CDR3: TGTGCCAGCATTCCCTCGACAGGGAGGGAGAACACAGATACGCAGTATTTT. The V gene is TRBV28, the J gene TRBJ2-3; perhaps D is TRBD1 or TRBD2 (7 bases each). The CDR3 covers 17 residues. The V and J ends lost 7 bases and 2 bases respectively, with 22 bases between them. Germline values: CDR1 MDHEN, CDR2 SYDVKM.

In this sample, this clonotype turned up many times. This chain uses TRBV7-3 with TRBJ1-6, with TRBD1 matching over 8 bases. This CDR3 spans 14 amino acids. The V segment lost 5 bases and the J segment 6 bases; nucleotides outside the gene matches: 3. Germline CDR1 reads SGHTA; CDR2 reads FQGTGA. The CDR3 DNA is TGTGCCAGCAGCGACAGGGGTGGTAATTCACCCCTCCACTTT. Residues: CASSDRGGNSPLHF.

The table lists this clonotype with many counts. V and J are TRBV12-3 or TRBV12-4 and TRBJ2-5, with 9 bases matching TRBD1. The trim removed 3 bases at V and 4 bases at J, leaving 6 bases unmatched. The CDR3 runs 15 residues. CDR3 sequence reads: CASSFTDRGRETQYF. CDR3 DNA sequence: TGTGCCAGCAGTTTTACGGACAGGGGCAGAGAGACCCAGTACTTC.

This clonotype was recorded a few times. This chain joins TRBV4-2 and TRBJ2-7; D gene unclear. Germline assignment: CDR1 LGHNA and CDR2 YNFKEQ. The CDR3 is 13 amino acids. The V end was cut by 1 base, the J end by 1 base, with 5 bases between. The CDR3 nucleotides read TGTGCCAGCAGCCAAGGTAGTTCCTACGAGCAGTACTTC. Translating it yields CASSQGSSYEQYF.

The CDR3 nucleotides are TGCAGTGCAAGCGGGGGCACTGGTACAGATACGCAGTATTTT. Its protein product is CSASGGTGTDTQYF. This chain uses TRBV20-1 with TRBJ2-3; 8 bases align to TRBD2. The length of the CDR3 is 14 residues. CDR1 is DFQATT and CDR2 is SNEGSKA in the germline V gene (reference sequence). The V segment lost 6 bases and the J segment 3 bases; nucleotides outside the gene matches: 8.

This clonotype was picked up many times. The DNA for the CDR3 is TGTGCCAGCAGCATACGGGACAGGGGCACAGATACGCAGTATTTT. Residues: CASSIRDRGTDTQYF. The chain recombines TRBV7-2 with TRBJ2-3; 9 bases are a match to TRBD1. The CDR3 contains 15 residues. V shed 5 bases, J shed 1 base, and the junction held 4 bases outside the gene matches. Germline assignment: CDR1 SGHTA and CDR2 FQGNSA.

In this sample, this clonotype turned up many times. The chain is built from TRBV7-9 and TRBJ2-1; 16 positions agree with TRBD2. CDR3 length: 19 amino acids. V lost 6 bases to trimming and J lost 4 bases; unmatched junction nucleotides: 12. Germline V gene data show CDR1 as SEHNR and CDR2 as FQNEAQ (reference sequence). This CDR3 is CASRTGLAGGLRIYNEQFF. The CDR3 DNA sequence: TGTGCCAGCAGAACGGGACTAGCGGGGGGGCTGCGCATATACAATGAGCAGTTCTTC.

V usage is TRBV15 and J usage is TRBJ1-1, with D possibly matching TRBD1 (5 bases). The CDR3 has 13 residues. Germline assignment: CDR1 LNHNV and CDR2 YYDKDF (reference sequence). V lost 2 bases and J lost 1, with 5 bases in between. The DNA for the CDR3 is TGTGCCACCAGCAGACAGGGGAACACTGAAGCTTTCTTT. It is translated as CATSRQGNTEAFF.

In its sample, this clonotype was seen a few times. V usage is TRBV5-1 and J usage is TRBJ1-2; 8 nucleotides line up with TRBD1. CDR1 SGHRS and CDR2 YFSETQ come from the germline V gene. V shed 3 bases, J shed 3 bases, and the junction held 1 base outside the gene matches. This CDR3 spans 13 amino acids. This CDR3 is CASSWGQDYGYTF. The CDR3, as DNA: TGCGCCAGCAGCTGGGGACAGGACTATGGCTACACCTTC.

A few counts support this clonotype. An end of the junction does not agree with germline; a read error may underlie this. The rearrangement joins TRBV18 to TRBJ2-7; D is ambiguous. The CDR3 covers 13 residues. Germline V gene data show CDR1 as KGHSH and CDR2 as LQKENI. CDR3 in DNA: TGTGCCGGCTCACAAACACGGTTCTACGAGCAGTACTTC. Translation gives CAGSQTRFYEQYF.

This clonotype was picked up many times. This chain connects TRBV11-1 to TRBJ2-3, with 7 bases lining up with TRBD1. The CDR3 consists of 14 residues. The germline V gene has CDR1 SGHAT and CDR2 FQDESV (reference sequence). V dropped 5 bases and J dropped 3; count of bases not matched to a gene: 5. The CDR3 DNA sequence: TGTGCCAGCAGCGAACCCAGGGGGACAGATACGCAGTATTTT. This encodes CASSEPRGTDTQYF.

The chain recombines TRBV15 with TRBJ2-7, with D possibly matching TRBD1 (7 bases). V lost 1 base and J 4 bases, leaving 17 bases between the germline ends. This CDR3 is built from 16 residues. CDR1 LNHNV and CDR2 YYDKDF come from the germline V gene (reference sequence). DNA of the CDR3: TGTGCCACCAGCAGAGCGCGGGGACAGATACCTTACGAGCAGTACTTC. Translation gives CATSRARGQIPYEQYF.

This clonotype was seen a handful of times. The chain joins TRBV29-1 to TRBJ2-7; 7 positions agree with TRBD1. The CDR3 totals 14 residues. J was trimmed by 0 bases and V by 3 bases; bases with no gene match: 5. Germline assignment: CDR1 SQVTM and CDR2 ANQGSEA. CDR3 nucleotide sequence: TGCAGCGTTGAGATGGGGACAGCCTCCTACGAGCAGTACTTC. This sequence encodes CSVEMGTASYEQYF.

There are many counts of this clonotype. The chain couples TRBV10-3 to TRBJ2-7; the D gene is possibly TRBD2 (6 bases). From germline, CDR1 is ENHRY and CDR2 SYGVKD. Between the trimmed V and J ends, which lost 2 bases and 0 bases, there was a span of 8 bases. CDR3 length: 14 amino acids. The CDR3 sequence is CAISEGTYSYEQYF. In nucleotides, the CDR3 is TGTGCCATCAGTGAGGGGACTTACTCCTACGAGCAGTACTTC.

This clonotype was seen at least ten times. V gene TRBV3-1 combines with J gene TRBJ2-2, with D uncertain. Trimming removed 1 base at V and 4 bases at J, with 13 bases between. This CDR3 region has 16 residues. Germline values: CDR1 LGHDT, CDR2 YNNKEL (reference sequence). The CDR3 loop is CASSQGVLTGTGELFF. CDR3 nucleotide sequence: TGTGCCAGCAGCCAAGGGGTCCTAACGGGCACCGGGGAGCTGTTTTTT.

Points on this clonotype: The junction does not match germline at one end; this may be a read error. V is TRBV9 and J is TRBJ2-2; 10 bases agree with TRBD2. The CDR3 is made up of 16 amino acids. In germline, CDR1 is SGDLS, CDR2 YYNGEE. CDR3 bases: TGTGCCAGCGGCGTCCTAGCGGGGGTGAACACCGGGGAGCTGTTTTTT. Translation: CASGVLAGVNTGELFF.

This clonotype was seen more than once but under ten times. J is TRBJ2-7 and V is TRBV9; TRBD2 is a possible D gene (6 bases). Germline V gives CDR1 SGDLS, CDR2 YYNGEE. The V end was cut by 3 bases, the J end by 3 bases, with 10 bases between. The CDR3 sequence is 13 residues long. The CDR3 spells CASSGDSIYEQYF. Written as DNA, the CDR3 is TGTGCCAGCAGCGGGGACTCGATCTACGAGCAGTACTTC.

In this sample, this clonotype turned up a few times. The rearrangement joins TRBV19 to TRBJ1-1, with D uncertain. Trimming stripped 0 bases from V and 1 base from J, with 6 bases between. This CDR3 comprises 14 residues. CDR1 is LNHDA and CDR2 is SQIVND in the germline V gene (reference sequence). CDR3 coding DNA: TGTGCCAGTAGTATAGAGGCGAGGAACACTGAAGCTTTCTTT. Translating it yields CASSIEARNTEAFF.

This clonotype showed up many times. The rearrangement uses TRBV28 and TRBJ1-2; D gene uncertain. CDR3 length equals 14 residues. Trimming cost V 2 bases and J 4 bases, with 11 bases left between them. Germline assignment: CDR1 MDHEN and CDR2 SYDVKM. In DNA, the CDR3 is TGTGCCAGCAGTTTAGGCACCCTCGCCTATGGCTACACCTTC. This encodes CASSLGTLAYGYTF.

This clonotype was seen at least ten times. The rearrangement links TRBV5-5 to TRBJ1-5, with D uncertain. CDR3 length equals 18 residues. Germline CDR1 SGHKS, CDR2 YYEKEE (reference sequence). Deletions cut 4 bases from V and 0 bases from J, with 20 bases between. CDR3 amino acids: CASSPNIGGPYSNQPQHF. The CDR3 DNA reads as TGTGCCAGCAGCCCCAACATAGGCGGACCCTATAGCAATCAGCCCCAGCATTTT.